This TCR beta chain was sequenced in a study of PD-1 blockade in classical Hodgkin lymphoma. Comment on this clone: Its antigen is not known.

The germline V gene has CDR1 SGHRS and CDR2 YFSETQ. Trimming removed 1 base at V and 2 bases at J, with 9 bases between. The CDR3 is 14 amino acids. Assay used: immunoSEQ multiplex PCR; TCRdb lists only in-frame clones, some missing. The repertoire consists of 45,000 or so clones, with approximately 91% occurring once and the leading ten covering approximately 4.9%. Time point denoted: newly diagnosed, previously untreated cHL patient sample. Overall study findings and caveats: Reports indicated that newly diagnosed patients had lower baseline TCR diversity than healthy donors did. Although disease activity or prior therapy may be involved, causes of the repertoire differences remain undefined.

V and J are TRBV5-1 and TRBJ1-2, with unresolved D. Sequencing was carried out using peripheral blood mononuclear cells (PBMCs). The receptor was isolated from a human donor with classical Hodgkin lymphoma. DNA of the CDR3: TGCGCCAGCAGCTTGATGACGGAGAACTATGGCTACACCTTC. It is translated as CASSLMTENYGYTF.